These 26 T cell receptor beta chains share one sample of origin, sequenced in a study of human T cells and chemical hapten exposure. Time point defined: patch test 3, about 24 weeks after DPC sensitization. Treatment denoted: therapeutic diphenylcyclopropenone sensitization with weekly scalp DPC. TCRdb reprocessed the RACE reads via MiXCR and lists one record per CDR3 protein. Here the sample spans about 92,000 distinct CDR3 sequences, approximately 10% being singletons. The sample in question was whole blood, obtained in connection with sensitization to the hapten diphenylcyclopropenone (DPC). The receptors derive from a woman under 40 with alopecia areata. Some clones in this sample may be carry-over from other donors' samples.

CDR3 loop: CASSLGVRLQPQHF. The CDR3 DNA reads as TGTGCCAGCAGTTTAGGGGTTCGGCTGCAGCCCCAGCATTTT. This chain connects TRBV28 to TRBJ1-5; D gene ambiguous. Trimming left V 2 bases short and J 7 bases short, with 12 bases between. The CDR3 has 14 residues. The germline V gene encodes CDR1 MDHEN and CDR2 SYDVKM.

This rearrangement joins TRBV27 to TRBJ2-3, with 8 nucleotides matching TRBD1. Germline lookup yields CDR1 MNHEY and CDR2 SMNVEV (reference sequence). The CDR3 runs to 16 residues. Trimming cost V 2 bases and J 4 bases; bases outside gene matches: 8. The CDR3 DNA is TGTGCCAGCAGTTTAGCCTCAGGGGGCGCGCCAGATACGCAGTATTTT. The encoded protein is CASSLASGGAPDTQYF.

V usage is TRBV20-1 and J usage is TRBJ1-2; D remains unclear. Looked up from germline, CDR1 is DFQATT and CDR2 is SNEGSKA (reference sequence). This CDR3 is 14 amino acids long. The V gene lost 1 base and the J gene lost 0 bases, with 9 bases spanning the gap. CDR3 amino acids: CSARAPPANYGYTF. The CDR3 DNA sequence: TGCAGTGCTAGAGCCCCCCCAGCTAACTATGGCTACACCTTC.

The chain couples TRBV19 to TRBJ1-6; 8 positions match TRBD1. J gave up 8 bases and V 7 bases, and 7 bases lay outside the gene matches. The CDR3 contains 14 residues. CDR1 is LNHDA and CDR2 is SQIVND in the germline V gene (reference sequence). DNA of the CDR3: TGTGCCAGTACCGCAGGGGGCGCGGATTCACCCCTCCACTTT. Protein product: CASTAGGADSPLHF.

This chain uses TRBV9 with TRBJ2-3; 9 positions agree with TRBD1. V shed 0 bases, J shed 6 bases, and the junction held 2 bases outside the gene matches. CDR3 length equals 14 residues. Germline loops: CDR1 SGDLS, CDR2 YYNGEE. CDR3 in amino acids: CASSVDRGLDTQYF. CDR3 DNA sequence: TGTGCCAGCAGCGTAGACAGGGGGCTTGATACGCAGTATTTT. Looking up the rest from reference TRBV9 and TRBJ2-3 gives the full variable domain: DSGVTQTPKHLITATGQRVTLRCSPRSGDLSVYWYQQSLDQGLQFLIQYYNGEERAKGNILERFSAQQFPDLHSELNLSSLELGDSALYFCASSVDRGLDTQYFGPGTRLTVL.

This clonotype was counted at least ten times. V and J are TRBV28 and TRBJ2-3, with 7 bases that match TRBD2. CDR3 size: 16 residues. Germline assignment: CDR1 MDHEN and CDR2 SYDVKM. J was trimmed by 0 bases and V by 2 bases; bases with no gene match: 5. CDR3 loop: CASSLEYSGSTDTQYF. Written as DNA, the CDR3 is TGTGCCAGCAGTTTAGAATATAGCGGGAGCACAGATACGCAGTATTTT.

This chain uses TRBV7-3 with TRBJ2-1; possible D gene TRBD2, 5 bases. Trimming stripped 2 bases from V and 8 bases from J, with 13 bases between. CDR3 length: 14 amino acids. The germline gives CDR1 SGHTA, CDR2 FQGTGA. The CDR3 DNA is TGTGCCAGCAGCTTATTTCCTAGCAAAGATGAGCAGTTCTTC. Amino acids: CASSLFPSKDEQFF.

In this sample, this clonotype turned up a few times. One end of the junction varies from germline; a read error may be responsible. The CDR3 bases are TGTACCAGCAGCTCAAGACTAGCGGGAGGGAATGAGCAGTTCTTC. Encoded protein: CTSSSRLAGGNEQFF. The gene calls are TRBV5-4 and TRBJ2-1; 14 bases are shared with TRBD2. CDR1 and CDR2 from the germline V gene are SGHNT and YYREEE (reference sequence). This CDR3 is 15 amino acids long.

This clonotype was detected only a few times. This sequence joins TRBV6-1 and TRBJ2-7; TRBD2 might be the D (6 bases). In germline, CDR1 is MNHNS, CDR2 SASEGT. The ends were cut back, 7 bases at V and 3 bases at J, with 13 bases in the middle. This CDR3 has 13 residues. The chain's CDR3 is CASTTGLLYEQYF. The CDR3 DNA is TGTGCCAGCACAACCGGACTACTCTACGAGCAGTACTTC.

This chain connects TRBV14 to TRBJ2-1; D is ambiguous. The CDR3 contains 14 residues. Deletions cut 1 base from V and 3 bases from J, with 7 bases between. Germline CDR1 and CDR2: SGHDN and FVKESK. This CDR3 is CASSQVDFYNEQFF. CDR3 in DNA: TGTGCCAGCAGCCAAGTAGACTTCTACAATGAGCAGTTCTTC.

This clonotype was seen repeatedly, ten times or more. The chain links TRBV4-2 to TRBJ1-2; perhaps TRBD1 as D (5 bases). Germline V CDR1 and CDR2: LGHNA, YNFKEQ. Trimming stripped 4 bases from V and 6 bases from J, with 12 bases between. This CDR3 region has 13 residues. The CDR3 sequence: CASSPVGGNGYTF. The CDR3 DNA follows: TGTGCCAGCAGCCCGGTCGGGGGGAATGGCTACACCTTC.

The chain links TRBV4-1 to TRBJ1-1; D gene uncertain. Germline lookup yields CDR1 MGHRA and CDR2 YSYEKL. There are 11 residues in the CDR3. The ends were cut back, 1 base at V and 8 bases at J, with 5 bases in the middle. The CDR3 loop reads CASSQGTEAFF. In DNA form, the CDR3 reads TGCGCCAGCAGCCAAGGAACCGAAGCTTTCTTT.

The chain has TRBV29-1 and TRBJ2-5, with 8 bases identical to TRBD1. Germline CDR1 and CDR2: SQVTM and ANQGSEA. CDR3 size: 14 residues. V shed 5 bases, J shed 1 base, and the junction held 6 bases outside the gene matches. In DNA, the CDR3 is TGCAGCGTTCTGCCTACAGGGGGCCAAGAGACCCAGTACTTC. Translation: CSVLPTGGQETQYF.

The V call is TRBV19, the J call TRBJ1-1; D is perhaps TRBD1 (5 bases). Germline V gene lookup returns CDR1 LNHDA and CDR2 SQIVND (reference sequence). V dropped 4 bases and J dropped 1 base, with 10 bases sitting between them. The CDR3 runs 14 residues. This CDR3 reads CASSTWQGNTEAFF. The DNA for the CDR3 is TGTGCCAGTAGTACGTGGCAGGGGAACACTGAAGCTTTCTTT.

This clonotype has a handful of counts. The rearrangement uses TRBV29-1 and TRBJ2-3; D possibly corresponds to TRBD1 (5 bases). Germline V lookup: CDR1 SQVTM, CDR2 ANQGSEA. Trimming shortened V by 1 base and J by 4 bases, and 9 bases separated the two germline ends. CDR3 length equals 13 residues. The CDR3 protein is CSVEGQKADTQYF. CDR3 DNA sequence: TGCAGCGTTGAAGGACAGAAAGCAGATACGCAGTATTTT.

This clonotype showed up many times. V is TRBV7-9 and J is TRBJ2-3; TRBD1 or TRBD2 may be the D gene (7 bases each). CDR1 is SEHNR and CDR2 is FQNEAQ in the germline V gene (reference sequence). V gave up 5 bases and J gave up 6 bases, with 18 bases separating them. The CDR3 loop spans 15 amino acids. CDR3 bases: TGTGCCAGCAGCCTCGACAGGGAGGGTCGTGATACGCAGTATTTT. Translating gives CASSLDREGRDTQYF.

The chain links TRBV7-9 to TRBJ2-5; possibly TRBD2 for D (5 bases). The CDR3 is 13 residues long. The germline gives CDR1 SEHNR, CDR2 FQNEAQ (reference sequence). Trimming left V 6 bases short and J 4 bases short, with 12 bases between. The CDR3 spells CASREGWGETQYF. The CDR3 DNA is TGTGCCAGCAGAGAGGGCTGGGGAGAGACCCAGTACTTC.

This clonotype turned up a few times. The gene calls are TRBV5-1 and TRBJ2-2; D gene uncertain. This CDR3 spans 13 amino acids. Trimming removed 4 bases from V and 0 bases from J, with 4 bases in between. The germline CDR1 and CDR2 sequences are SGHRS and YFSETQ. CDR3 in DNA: TGCGCCAGCAGCGGCTCGAACACCGGGGAGCTGTTTTTT. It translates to CASSGSNTGELFF. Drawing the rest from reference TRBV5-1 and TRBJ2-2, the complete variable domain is KAGVTQTPRYLIKTRGQQVTLSCSPISGHRSVSWYQQTPGQGLQFLFEYFSETQRNKGNFPGRFSGRQFSNSRSEMNVSTLELGDSALYLCASSGSNTGELFFGEGSRLTVL.

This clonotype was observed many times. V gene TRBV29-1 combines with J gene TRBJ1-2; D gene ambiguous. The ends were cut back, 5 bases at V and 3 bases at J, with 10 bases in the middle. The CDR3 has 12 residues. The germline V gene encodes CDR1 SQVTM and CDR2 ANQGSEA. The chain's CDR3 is CSVSDGDYGYTF. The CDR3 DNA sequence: TGCAGCGTTTCTGACGGTGACTATGGCTACACCTTC.

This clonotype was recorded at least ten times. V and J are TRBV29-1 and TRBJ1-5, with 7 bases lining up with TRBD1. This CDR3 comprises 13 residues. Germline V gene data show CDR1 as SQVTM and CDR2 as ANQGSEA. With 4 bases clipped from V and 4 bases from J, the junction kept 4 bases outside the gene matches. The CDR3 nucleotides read TGCAGCGTTGGACAGGGATGGAATCAGCCCCAGCATTTT. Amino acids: CSVGQGWNQPQHF.

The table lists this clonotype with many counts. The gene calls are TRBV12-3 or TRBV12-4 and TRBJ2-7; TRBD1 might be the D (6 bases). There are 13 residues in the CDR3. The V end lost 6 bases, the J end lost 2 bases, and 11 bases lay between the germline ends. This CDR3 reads CASSRDTAYEQYV. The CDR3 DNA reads TGTGCCAGCAGCCGGGACACTGCCTACGAGCAGTACGTC.

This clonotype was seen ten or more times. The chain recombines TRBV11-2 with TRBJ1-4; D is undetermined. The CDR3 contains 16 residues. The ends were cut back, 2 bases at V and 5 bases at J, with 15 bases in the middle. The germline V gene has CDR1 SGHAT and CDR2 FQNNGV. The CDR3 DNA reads TGTGCCAGCAGCTTATTGGGCGCCGTAACGAATGAAAAACTGTTTTTT. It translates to CASSLLGAVTNEKLFF. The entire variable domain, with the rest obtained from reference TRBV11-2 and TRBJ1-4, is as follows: EAGVAQSPRYKIIEKRQSVAFWCNPISGHATLYWYQQILGQGPKLLIQFQNNGVVDDSQLPKDRFSAERLKGVDSTLKIQPAKLEDSAVYLCASSLLGAVTNEKLFFGSGTQLSVL.

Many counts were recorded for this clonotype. CDR3 DNA sequence: TGTGCCAGCAGCCCCACCGTTAGCAATCAGCCCCAGCATTTT. It codes for CASSPTVSNQPQHF. The chain recombines TRBV27 with TRBJ1-5; D call uncertain. The V end lost 6 bases, the J end lost 0 bases, and 9 bases lay between the germline ends. CDR3 length: 14 residues. Per germline, CDR1 MNHEY and CDR2 SMNVEV (reference sequence).

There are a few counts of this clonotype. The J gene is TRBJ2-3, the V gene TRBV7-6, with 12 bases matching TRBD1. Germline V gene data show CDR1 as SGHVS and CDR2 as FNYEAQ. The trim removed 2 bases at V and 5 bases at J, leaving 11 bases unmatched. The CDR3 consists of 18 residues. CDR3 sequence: CASSLLATGTGGIDTQYF. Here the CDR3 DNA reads TGTGCCAGCAGCTTACTTGCCACCGGGACAGGGGGCATAGATACGCAGTATTTT.

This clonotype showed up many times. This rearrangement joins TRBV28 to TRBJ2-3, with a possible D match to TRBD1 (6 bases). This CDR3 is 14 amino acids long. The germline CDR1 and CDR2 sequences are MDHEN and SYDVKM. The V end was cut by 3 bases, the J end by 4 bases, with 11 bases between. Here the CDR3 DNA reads TGTGCCAGCAGTTTCTCTCAGGGGTCAGATACGCAGTATTTT. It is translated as CASSFSQGSDTQYF.

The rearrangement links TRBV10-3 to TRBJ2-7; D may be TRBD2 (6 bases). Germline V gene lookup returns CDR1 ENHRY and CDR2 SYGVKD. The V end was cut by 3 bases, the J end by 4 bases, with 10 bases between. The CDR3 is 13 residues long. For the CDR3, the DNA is TGTGCCATCAGTGATGATCGGGGGTACGAGCAGTACGTC. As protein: CAISDDRGYEQYV.